The rows below give T cell receptor beta chains drawn from one sample of a study of blood T cell repertoires in COVID-19. TCRdb's table, derived via immunoSEQ multiplex PCR, lists solely in-frame clones and lacks some. This sample carries over 60,000 clones, about nine tenths of them seen once, and the ten largest clones take 16%. Sequencing used peripheral blood. Receptor source: a woman of 80 years or more with active or convalescent COVID-19. The CDR3 runs from the conserved cysteine through the conserved F or W. The order of the fields is J gene, V gene, clone size, D gene, CDR3 protein, CDR3 DNA. A D gene is named only where the DNA matches it firmly. Rows give clone size only sometimes, using once, few, many, or a class for an expanded clone.

j_gene: TRBJ2-2; v_gene: TRBV11-2; abundance: NA; d_gene: TRBD1; CDR3aa: CASNADRMNTGELFF; CDR3nt: TGTGCCAGCAACGCGGACAGGATGAACACCGGGGAGCTGTTTTTT
j_gene: TRBJ2-4; v_gene: TRBV6-2/TRBV6-3; abundance: NA; d_gene: TRBD2; CDR3aa: CASSALAGGLAKNIQYF; CDR3nt: TGTGCCAGCAGTGCACTAGCGGGGGGCTTAGCCAAAAACATTCAGTACTTC
j_gene: TRBJ1-2; v_gene: TRBV4-1; abundance: NA; d_gene: TRBD1; CDR3aa: CASSQGQGHYGYTF; CDR3nt: TGCGCCAGCAGCCAAGGACAGGGGCACTATGGCTACACCTTC
j_gene: TRBJ2-5; v_gene: TRBV12-3/TRBV12-4; abundance: NA; d_gene: NA; CDR3aa: CASSNRLQETQYF; CDR3nt: TGTGCCAGCAGTAACAGGTTACAAGAGACCCAGTACTTC
j_gene: TRBJ2-7; v_gene: TRBV12-3/TRBV12-4; abundance: NA; d_gene: TRBD1; CDR3aa: CASGYRGTLEQYF; CDR3nt: TGTGCCAGCGGCTACAGGGGTACGCTTGAGCAGTACTTC
j_gene: TRBJ2-7; v_gene: TRBV5-4; abundance: few; d_gene: TRBD2; CDR3aa: CASSPSGRGSPYEQYF; CDR3nt: TGTGCCAGCAGCCCGTCCGGGAGGGGGAGTCCCTACGAGCAGTACTTC
j_gene: TRBJ1-5; v_gene: TRBV6-2/TRBV6-3; abundance: NA; d_gene: NA; CDR3aa: CASSYPGGNQPQHF; CDR3nt: TGTGCCAGCAGTTACCCCGGGGGTAATCAGCCCCAGCATTTT
j_gene: TRBJ1-3; v_gene: TRBV7-9; abundance: once; d_gene: NA; CDR3aa: CASSSVLGQDNSGNTIYF; CDR3nt: TGTGCCAGCAGCTCGGTTTTGGGGCAGGACAACTCTGGAAACACCATATATTTT
j_gene: TRBJ1-2; v_gene: TRBV6-5; abundance: NA; d_gene: TRBD1; CDR3aa: CASSPGTDGYTF; CDR3nt: TGTGCCAGCAGCCCAGGGACAGATGGCTACACCTTC
j_gene: TRBJ2-7; v_gene: TRBV10-3; abundance: NA; d_gene: NA; CDR3aa: CAISGGGNEQYF; CDR3nt: TGTGCCATCAGTGGGGGCGGCAACGAGCAGTACTTC
j_gene: TRBJ2-7; v_gene: TRBV5-1; abundance: NA; d_gene: NA; CDR3aa: CASKTGTGSYEQYF; CDR3nt: TGCGCCAGCAAGACCGGGACTGGCTCCTACGAGCAGTACTTC
j_gene: TRBJ1-6; v_gene: TRBV15; abundance: NA; d_gene: TRBD1; CDR3aa: CATSDAGGEHNSPLHF; CDR3nt: TGTGCCACCAGCGACGCAGGGGGCGAACATAATTCACCCCTCCACTTT
j_gene: TRBJ2-3; v_gene: TRBV10-3; abundance: NA; d_gene: NA; CDR3aa: CAISHREGESDTQYF; CDR3nt: TGTGCCATCAGTCACAGGGAAGGGGAATCAGATACGCAGTATTTT
j_gene: TRBJ2-2; v_gene: TRBV2; abundance: NA; d_gene: TRBD2; CDR3aa: CASSEGGLAGITGELFF; CDR3nt: TGTGCCAGCAGTGAAGGGGGACTAGCGGGGATCACCGGGGAGCTGTTTTTT
j_gene: TRBJ1-1; v_gene: TRBV18; abundance: NA; d_gene: TRBD1; CDR3aa: CASSPPARGRGGAFF; CDR3nt: TGTGCCAGCTCACCACCGGCCAGGGGGCGAGGTGGAGCTTTCTTT
j_gene: TRBJ2-6; v_gene: TRBV18; abundance: NA; d_gene: NA; CDR3aa: CASSPRATDASGANVLTF; CDR3nt: TGTGCCAGCTCACCACGGGCGACGGATGCCTCTGGGGCCAACGTCCTGACTTTC
j_gene: TRBJ1-5; v_gene: TRBV6-2/TRBV6-3; abundance: NA; d_gene: NA; CDR3aa: CASSPRPFDSNQPQHF; CDR3nt: TGTGCCAGCAGTCCCCGACCTTTCGACAGTAATCAGCCCCAGCATTTT
j_gene: TRBJ2-3; v_gene: TRBV25-1; abundance: NA; d_gene: TRBD2; CDR3aa: CASRPGGGTDTQYF; CDR3nt: TGTGCCAGCAGGCCGGGGGGGGGCACAGATACGCAGTATTTT
j_gene: TRBJ2-7; v_gene: TRBV5-4; abundance: NA; d_gene: NA; CDR3aa: CASSKGRDTVSYEQYF; CDR3nt: TGTGCCAGCAGCAAAGGCCGGGACACCGTATCCTACGAGCAGTACTTC
j_gene: TRBJ2-5; v_gene: TRBV11-2; abundance: once; d_gene: TRBD2; CDR3aa: CASSSGGLGTQYF; CDR3nt: TGTGCCAGCAGCTCGGGGGGGCTTGGGACCCAGTACTTC
j_gene: TRBJ1-1; v_gene: TRBV7-2; abundance: NA; d_gene: NA; CDR3aa: CASSLTGRETEAFF; CDR3nt: TGTGCCAGCAGCTTAACAGGGCGAGAAACTGAAGCTTTCTTT
j_gene: TRBJ2-1; v_gene: TRBV5-8; abundance: NA; d_gene: NA; CDR3aa: CASSRVRGNYNEQFF; CDR3nt: TGTGCCAGCAGCCGGGTCAGGGGAAACTACAATGAGCAGTTCTTC
j_gene: TRBJ2-7; v_gene: TRBV29-1; abundance: NA; d_gene: TRBD1; CDR3aa: CSGRGTGSSYEQYF; CDR3nt: TGCAGCGGAAGGGGGACAGGGAGCTCCTACGAGCAGTACTTC
j_gene: TRBJ2-1; v_gene: TRBV9; abundance: NA; d_gene: TRBD1; CDR3aa: CASRTQGAPYNEQFF; CDR3nt: TGTGCCAGCAGGACCCAGGGGGCGCCTTACAATGAGCAGTTCTTC
j_gene: TRBJ1-3; v_gene: TRBV28; abundance: NA; d_gene: NA; CDR3aa: CASRTMEGSRSGNTIYF; CDR3nt: TGTGCCAGCAGGACGATGGAGGGTAGTCGATCGGGAAACACCATATATTTT
j_gene: TRBJ2-6; v_gene: TRBV5-1; abundance: once; d_gene: NA; CDR3aa: CASSSQGAGANVLTF; CDR3nt: TGCGCCAGCAGCTCACAGGGTGCTGGGGCCAACGTCCTGACTTTC
j_gene: TRBJ1-5; v_gene: TRBV7-2; abundance: once; d_gene: NA; CDR3aa: CASSLVGQPNQPQHF; CDR3nt: TGTGCCAGCAGCTTAGTTGGACAGCCAAATCAGCCCCAGCATTTT
j_gene: TRBJ2-1; v_gene: TRBV5-1; abundance: NA; d_gene: NA; CDR3aa: CASSSGDYNEQFF; CDR3nt: TGCGCCAGCAGCTCCGGGGACTACAATGAGCAGTTCTTC
j_gene: TRBJ1-1; v_gene: TRBV5-1; abundance: NA; d_gene: NA; CDR3aa: CASSLVVNTEAFF; CDR3nt: TGCGCCAGCAGCTTGGTCGTGAACACTGAAGCTTTCTTT
j_gene: TRBJ1-6; v_gene: TRBV13; abundance: NA; d_gene: NA; CDR3aa: CASSSSNSPLHF; CDR3nt: TGTGCCAGCAGCTCCTCTAATTCACCCCTCCACTTT
j_gene: TRBJ1-2; v_gene: TRBV4-1; abundance: once; d_gene: NA; CDR3aa: CASSQPSNRDYGYTF; CDR3nt: TGCGCCAGCAGCCAACCTTCGAACAGGGACTATGGCTACACCTTC
j_gene: TRBJ1-5; v_gene: TRBV6-1; abundance: NA; d_gene: NA; CDR3aa: CASSVEDGGGNQPQHF; CDR3nt: TGTGCCAGCAGTGTAGAGGACGGCGGGGGGAATCAGCCCCAGCATTTT
j_gene: TRBJ2-7; v_gene: TRBV12-3/TRBV12-4; abundance: NA; d_gene: NA; CDR3aa: CASSLGGANEQYF; CDR3nt: TGTGCCAGCAGTTTGGGGGGGGCTAACGAGCAGTACTTC
j_gene: TRBJ2-2; v_gene: TRBV5-5; abundance: NA; d_gene: NA; CDR3aa: CASSLGPLSTGELFF; CDR3nt: TGTGCCAGCAGCTTGGGGCCCTTGTCCACCGGGGAGCTGTTTTTT